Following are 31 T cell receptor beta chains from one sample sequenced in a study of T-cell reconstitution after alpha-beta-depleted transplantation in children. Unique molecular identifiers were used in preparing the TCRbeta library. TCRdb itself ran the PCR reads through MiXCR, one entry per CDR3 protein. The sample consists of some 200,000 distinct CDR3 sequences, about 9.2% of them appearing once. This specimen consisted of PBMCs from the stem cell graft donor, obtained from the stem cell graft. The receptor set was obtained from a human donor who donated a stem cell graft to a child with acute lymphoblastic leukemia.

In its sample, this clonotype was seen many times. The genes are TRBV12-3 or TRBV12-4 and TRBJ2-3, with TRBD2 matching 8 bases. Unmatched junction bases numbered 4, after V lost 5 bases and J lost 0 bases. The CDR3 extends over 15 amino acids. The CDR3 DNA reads TGTGCCAGCAGTCCCAGACTAGCGAGCACAGATACGCAGTATTTT. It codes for CASSPRLASTDTQYF.

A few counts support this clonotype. This chain's CDR3 is CASKPEGLLDSPLHF. DNA for the CDR3: TGTGCCAGCAAGCCGGAGGGACTGCTAGACTCACCCCTCCACTTT. The J gene is TRBJ1-6, the V gene TRBV7-9; a weak D match, TRBD1 (5 bases). Germline V gene lookup returns CDR1 SEHNR and CDR2 FQNEAQ (reference sequence). V was shortened by 7 bases and J by 10 bases, with 20 bases between the two germline ends. The CDR3 is made up of 15 amino acids.

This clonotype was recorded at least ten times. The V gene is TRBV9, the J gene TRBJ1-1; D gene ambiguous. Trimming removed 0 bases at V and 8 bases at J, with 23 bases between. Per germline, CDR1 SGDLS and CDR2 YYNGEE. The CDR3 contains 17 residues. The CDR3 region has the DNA TGTGCCAGCAGCGTAGTATGGCCAGGCGAAAGGATCCGAGAAGCTTTCTTT. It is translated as CASSVVWPGERIREAFF.

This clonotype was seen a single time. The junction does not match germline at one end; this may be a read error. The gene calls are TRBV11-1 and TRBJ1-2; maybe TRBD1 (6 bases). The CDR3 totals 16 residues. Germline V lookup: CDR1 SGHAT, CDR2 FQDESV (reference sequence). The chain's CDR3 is CSSSLGHGQLGGGYTF. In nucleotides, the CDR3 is TGTTCCAGCAGCTTAGGACACGGACAGCTCGGCGGGGGCTACACCTTC.

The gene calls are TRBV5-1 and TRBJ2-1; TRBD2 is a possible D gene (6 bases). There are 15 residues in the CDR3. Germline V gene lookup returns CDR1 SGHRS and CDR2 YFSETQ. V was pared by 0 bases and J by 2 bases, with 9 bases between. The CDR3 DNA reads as TGCGCCAGCAGCTTGGCGGGACTCGCCTACAATGAGCAGTTCTTC. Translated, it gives CASSLAGLAYNEQFF.

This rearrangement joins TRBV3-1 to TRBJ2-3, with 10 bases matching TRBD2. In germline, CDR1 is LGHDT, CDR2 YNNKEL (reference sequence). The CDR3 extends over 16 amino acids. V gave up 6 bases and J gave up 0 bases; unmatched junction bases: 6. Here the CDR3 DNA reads TGTGCCAGCAGAGAAACTAGCGGGGTGAGCACAGATACGCAGTATTTT. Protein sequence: CASRETSGVSTDTQYF.

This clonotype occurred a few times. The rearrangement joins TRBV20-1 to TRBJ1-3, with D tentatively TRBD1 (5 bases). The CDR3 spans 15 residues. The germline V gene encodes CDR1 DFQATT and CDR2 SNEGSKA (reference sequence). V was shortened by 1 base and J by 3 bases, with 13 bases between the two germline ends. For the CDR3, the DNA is TGCAGTGCTAGAGGTGGCAGGGAGTATGGAAACACCATATATTTT. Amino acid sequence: CSARGGREYGNTIYF.

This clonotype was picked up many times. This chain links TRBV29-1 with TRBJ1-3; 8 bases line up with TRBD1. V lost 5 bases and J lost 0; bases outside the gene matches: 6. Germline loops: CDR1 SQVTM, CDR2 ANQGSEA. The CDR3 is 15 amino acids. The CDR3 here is CSVSGQDFSGNTIYF. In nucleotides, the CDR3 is TGCAGCGTTTCGGGACAGGACTTCTCTGGAAACACCATATATTTT. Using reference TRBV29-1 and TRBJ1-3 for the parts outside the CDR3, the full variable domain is SAVISQKPSRDICQRGTSLTIQCQVDSQVTMMFWYRQQPGQSLTLIATANQGSEATYESGFVIDKFPISRPNLTFSTLTVSNMSPEDSSIYLCSVSGQDFSGNTIYFGEGSWLTVV.

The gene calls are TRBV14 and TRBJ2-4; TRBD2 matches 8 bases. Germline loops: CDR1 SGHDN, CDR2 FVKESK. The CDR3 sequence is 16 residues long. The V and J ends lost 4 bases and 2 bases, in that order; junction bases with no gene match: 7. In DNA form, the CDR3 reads TGTGCCAGCAGCCGAGTCAGCGGGGGAACCAAAAACATTCAGTACTTC. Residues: CASSRVSGGTKNIQYF.

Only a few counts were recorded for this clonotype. CDR3: CASSRTGWEETQYF. Written as DNA, the CDR3 is TGCGCCAGCAGCCGAACAGGGTGGGAGGAGACCCAGTACTTC. The chain is built from TRBV5-1 and TRBJ2-5; perhaps TRBD1 as D (6 bases). There are 14 residues in the CDR3. Germline CDR1 reads SGHRS; CDR2 reads YFSETQ. V dropped 4 bases and J dropped 5 bases, with 15 bases sitting between them. Filled out from reference TRBV5-1 and TRBJ2-5, the complete variable domain reads KAGVTQTPRYLIKTRGQQVTLSCSPISGHRSVSWYQQTPGQGLQFLFEYFSETQRNKGNFPGRFSGRQFSNSRSEMNVSTLELGDSALYLCASSRTGWEETQYFGPGTRLLVL.

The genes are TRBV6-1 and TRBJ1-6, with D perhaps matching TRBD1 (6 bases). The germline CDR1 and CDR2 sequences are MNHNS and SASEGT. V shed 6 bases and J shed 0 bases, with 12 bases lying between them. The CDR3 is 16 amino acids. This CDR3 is CASSPQGSSYNSPLHF. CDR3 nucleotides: TGTGCCAGCAGCCCACAGGGAAGCTCCTATAATTCACCCCTCCACTTT.

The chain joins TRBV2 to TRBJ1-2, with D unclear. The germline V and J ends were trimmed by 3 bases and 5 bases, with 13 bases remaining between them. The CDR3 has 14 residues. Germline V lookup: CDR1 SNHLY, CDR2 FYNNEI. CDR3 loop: CASSDVRGIYGYTF. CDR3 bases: TGTGCCAGCAGTGACGTCCGAGGAATATATGGCTACACCTTC.

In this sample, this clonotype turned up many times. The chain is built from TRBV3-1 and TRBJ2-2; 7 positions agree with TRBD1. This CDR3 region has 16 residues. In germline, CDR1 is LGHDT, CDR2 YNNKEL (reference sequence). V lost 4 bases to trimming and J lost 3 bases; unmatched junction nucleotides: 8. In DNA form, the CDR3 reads TGTGCCAGCAGCCTACGGACAGGAAGATACACCGGGGAGCTGTTTTTT. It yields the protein CASSLRTGRYTGELFF.

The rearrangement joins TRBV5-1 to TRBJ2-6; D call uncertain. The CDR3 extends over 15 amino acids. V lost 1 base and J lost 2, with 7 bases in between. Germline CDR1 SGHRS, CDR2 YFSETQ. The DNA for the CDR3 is TGCGCCAGCAGCTTGAGCGCAACTGGGGCCAACGTCCTGACTTTC. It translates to CASSLSATGANVLTF.

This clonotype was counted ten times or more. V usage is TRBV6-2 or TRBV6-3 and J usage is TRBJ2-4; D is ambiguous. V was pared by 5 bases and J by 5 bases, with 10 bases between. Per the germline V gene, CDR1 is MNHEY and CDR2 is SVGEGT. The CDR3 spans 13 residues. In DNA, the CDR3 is TGTGCCAGCAGTCAGTCCCCACAAAACATTCAGTACTTC. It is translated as CASSQSPQNIQYF.

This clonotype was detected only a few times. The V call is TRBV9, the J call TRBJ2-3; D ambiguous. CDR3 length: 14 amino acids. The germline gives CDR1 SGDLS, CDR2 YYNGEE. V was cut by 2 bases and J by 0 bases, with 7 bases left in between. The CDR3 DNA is TGTGCCAGCAGCGTCCAACCGAGCACAGATACGCAGTATTTT. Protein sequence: CASSVQPSTDTQYF.

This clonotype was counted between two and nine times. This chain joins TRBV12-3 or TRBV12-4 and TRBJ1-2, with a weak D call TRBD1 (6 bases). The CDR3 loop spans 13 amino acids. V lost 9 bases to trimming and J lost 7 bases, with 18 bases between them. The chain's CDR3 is CASSRDIRGGYTF. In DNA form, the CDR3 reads TGTGCCAGTAGCCGGGACATCAGAGGTGGCTACACCTTC.

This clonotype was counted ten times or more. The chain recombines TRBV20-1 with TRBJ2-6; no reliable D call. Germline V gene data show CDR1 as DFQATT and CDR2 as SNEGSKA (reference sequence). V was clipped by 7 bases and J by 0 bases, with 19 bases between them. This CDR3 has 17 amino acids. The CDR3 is CSGIADLSFSGANVLTF. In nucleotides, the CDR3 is TGCAGTGGTATAGCAGATTTGAGTTTCTCTGGGGCCAACGTCCTGACTTTC.

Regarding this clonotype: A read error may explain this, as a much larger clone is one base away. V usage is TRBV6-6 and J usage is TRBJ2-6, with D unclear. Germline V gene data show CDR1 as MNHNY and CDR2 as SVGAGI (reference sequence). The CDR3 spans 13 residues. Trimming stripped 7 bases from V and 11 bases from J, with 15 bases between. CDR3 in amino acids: CASTTYSNYVLTF. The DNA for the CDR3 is TGTGCCAGCACCACCTACAGTAATTACGTCCTGACTTTC.

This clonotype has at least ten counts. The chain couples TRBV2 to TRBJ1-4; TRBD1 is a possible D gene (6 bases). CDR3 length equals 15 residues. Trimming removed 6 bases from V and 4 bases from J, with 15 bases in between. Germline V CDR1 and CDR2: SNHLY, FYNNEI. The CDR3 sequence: CASSERQAINEKLFF. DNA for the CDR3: TGTGCCAGCAGCGAAAGACAGGCGATTAATGAAAAACTGTTTTTT.

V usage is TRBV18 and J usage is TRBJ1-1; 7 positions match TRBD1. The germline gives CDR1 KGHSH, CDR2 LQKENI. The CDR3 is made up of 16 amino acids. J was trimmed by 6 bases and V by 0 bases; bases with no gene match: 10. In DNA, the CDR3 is TGTGCCAGCTCACCACCTTCGGGACAGACGTTATCTGAAGCTTTCTTT. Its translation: CASSPPSGQTLSEAFF. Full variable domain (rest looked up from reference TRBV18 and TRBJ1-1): NAGVMQNPRHLVRRRGQEARLRCSPMKGHSHVYWYRQLPEEGLKFMVYLQKENIIDESGMPKERFSAEFPKEGPSILRIQQVVRGDSAAYFCASSPPSGQTLSEAFFGQGTRLTVV.

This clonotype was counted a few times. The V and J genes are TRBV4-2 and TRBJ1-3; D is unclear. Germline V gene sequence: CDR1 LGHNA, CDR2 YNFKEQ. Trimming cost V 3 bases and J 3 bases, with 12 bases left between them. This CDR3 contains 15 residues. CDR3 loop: CASSHPGLGGNTIYF. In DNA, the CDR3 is TGTGCCAGCAGCCACCCGGGGTTAGGTGGAAACACCATATATTTT.

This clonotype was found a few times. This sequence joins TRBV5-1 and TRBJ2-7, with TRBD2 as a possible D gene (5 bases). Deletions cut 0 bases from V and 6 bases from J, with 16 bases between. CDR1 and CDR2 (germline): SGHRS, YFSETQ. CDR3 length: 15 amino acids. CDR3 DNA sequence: TGCGCCAGCAGCTTGGCCGAGCTAGCTTTATCCGAGCAGTACTTC. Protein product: CASSLAELALSEQYF.

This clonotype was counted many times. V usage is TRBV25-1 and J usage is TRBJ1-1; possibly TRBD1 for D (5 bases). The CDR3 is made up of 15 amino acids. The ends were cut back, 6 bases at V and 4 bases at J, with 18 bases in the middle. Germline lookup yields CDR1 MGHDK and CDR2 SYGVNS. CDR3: CASSKPQGWSTEAFF. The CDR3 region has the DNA TGTGCCAGCAGCAAACCGCAGGGTTGGAGCACTGAAGCTTTCTTT.

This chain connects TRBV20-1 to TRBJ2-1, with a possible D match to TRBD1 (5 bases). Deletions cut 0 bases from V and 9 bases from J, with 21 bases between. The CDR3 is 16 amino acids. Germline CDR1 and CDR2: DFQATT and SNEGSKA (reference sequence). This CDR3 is CSARDLQGIDPVEQFF. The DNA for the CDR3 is TGCAGTGCTAGAGATTTGCAGGGCATCGATCCGGTTGAGCAGTTCTTC.

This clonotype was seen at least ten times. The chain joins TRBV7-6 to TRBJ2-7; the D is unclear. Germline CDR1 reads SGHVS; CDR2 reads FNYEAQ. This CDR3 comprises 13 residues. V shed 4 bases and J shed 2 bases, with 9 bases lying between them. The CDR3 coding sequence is TGTGCCAGCAGCTCCCAGTCTCCCTACGAGCAGTACTTC. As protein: CASSSQSPYEQYF.

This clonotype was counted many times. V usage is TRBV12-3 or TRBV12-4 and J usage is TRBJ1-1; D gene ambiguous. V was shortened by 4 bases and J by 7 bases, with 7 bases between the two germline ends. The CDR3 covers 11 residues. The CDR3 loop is CASSSRGEAFF. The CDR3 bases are TGTGCCAGCAGTTCCCGCGGTGAAGCTTTCTTT.

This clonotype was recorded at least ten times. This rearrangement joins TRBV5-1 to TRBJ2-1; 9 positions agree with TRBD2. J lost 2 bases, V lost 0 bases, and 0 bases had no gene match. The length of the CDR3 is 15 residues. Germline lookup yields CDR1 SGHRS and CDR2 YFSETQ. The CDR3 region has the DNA TGCGCCAGCAGCTTGGGCGGGGGGGCCTACAATGAGCAGTTCTTC. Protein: CASSLGGGAYNEQFF.

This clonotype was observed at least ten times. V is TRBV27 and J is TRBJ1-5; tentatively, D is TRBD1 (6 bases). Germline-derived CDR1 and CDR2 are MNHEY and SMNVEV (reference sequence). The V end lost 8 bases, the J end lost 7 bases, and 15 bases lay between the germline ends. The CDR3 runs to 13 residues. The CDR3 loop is CASRRQGNQPQHF. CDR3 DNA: TGTGCCAGCCGTAGGCAGGGGAACCAGCCCCAGCATTTT.

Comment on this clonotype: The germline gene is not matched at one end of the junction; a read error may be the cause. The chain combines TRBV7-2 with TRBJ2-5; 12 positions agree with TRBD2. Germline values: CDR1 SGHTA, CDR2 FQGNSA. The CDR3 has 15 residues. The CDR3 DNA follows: TGTGCCAGCAGCCTAGCGGGGGGGTACCAAGAGACCCAGTACTTC. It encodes CASSLAGGYQETQYF.

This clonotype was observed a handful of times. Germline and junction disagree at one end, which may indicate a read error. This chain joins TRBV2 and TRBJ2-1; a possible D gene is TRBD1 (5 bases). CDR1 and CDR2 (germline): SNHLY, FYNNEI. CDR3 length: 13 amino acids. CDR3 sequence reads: CASSADQRIGHPF. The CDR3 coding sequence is TGTGCCAGCAGCGCCGACCAACGGATTGGACACCCCTTC. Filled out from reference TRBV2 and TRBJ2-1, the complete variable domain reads EPEVTQTPSHQVTQMGQEVILRCVPISNHLYFYWYRQILGQKVEFLVSFYNNEISEKSEIFDDQFSVERPDGSNFTLKIRSTKLEDSAMYFCASSADQRIGHPFGPGTRLTVL.